This T cell receptor beta chain was observed in a study of blood T cell repertoires in COVID-19. Overall study: PBMCs, B-cell-depleted T cells, or T cells were the source of the cDNA or gDNA that made up the material.

In the original analysis: Cell counts per sample came from amplifying reference gene primers. Profiled with immunoSEQ multiplex PCR; TCRdb holds only in-frame clones, not every one. From that table come the V and J calls and clone size; the DNA was used to work out D and trimming. The data contain around 80,000 clones, approximately 90% of them seen just once; the ten biggest clones take up around 0.8%. Looked up from germline, CDR1 is SGHNT and CDR2 is YYREEE (reference sequence). The CDR3 is 13 amino acids. Trimming left V 1 base short and J 7 bases short, with 11 bases between. V gene TRBV5-4 combines with J gene TRBJ1-2, with D possibly matching TRBD1 (5 bases). This TCR came from a woman aged 80 or older with acute or convalescent COVID-19. Sequenced: peripheral blood. The CDR3 loop is CASSLQGTVGYTF. The CDR3 coding sequence is TGTGCCAGCAGCTTGCAGGGTACGGTTGGCTACACCTTC.